Reported below is one TCR beta chain. V trimming: 1 base; J trimming: 5 bases; junction bases outside the gene matches: 3. The germline gives CDR1 SGHTA, CDR2 FQGNSA. The CDR3 extends over 15 amino acids. The record originates from a study of Ad26.COV2.S vaccination and SARS-CoV-2 variants. Regarding treatment: roughly 18 received Ad26.COV2.S at low or high dose, single or two shots; several received placebo; per-sample allocation not given. Sampling occurred on day 63 after the first vaccine or placebo injection. Clones were sequenced by immunoSEQ multiplex PCR, and TCRdb holds only the in-frame ones, with some missing. The sample has some 460,000 clones, around 89% seen once.

This chain links TRBV7-2 with TRBJ2-5, with 11 positions matching TRBD2. The receptor was isolated from a person aged 18 to 65 who received the Ad26.COV2.S COVID-19 vaccine or a placebo. The material sequenced was peripheral blood, taken in a trial of Ad26.COV2.S vaccine versus placebo. Written as DNA, the CDR3 is TGTGCCAGCAGCTTAGACCTAGCGGGGGGTGAGACCCAGTACTTC. Its translation: CASSLDLAGGETQYF.